The source of this T cell receptor (beta chain) is a study of blood T cells in healthy people across ages. With V trimmed by 4 bases and J by 2 bases, 7 bases remained unmatched. Per germline, CDR1 SGHRS and CDR2 YFSETQ. The CDR3 contains 15 residues. This clonotype was detected a few times. Primers used in a second PCR of roughly 6 to 11 cycles were a sample-barcoded 5' primer and a J-beta primer mix. Samples each returned at least 2.5 million CDR3-containing paired-end reads. TCRdb reanalysed the 5' RACE reads using MiXCR and keeps one entry per CDR3 protein. This table holds roughly 700,000 distinct CDR3 sequences, around 48% found once.

V and J are TRBV5-1 and TRBJ2-5; 8 positions match TRBD2. This TCR was recovered from a woman in her fifties or sixties in good health. The sequenced material came from blood. CDR3 sequence: CASSRGTSIQETQYF. The CDR3 region has the DNA TGCGCCAGCAGCCGAGGGACTAGTATACAAGAGACCCAGTACTTC.